Sequencing of this T cell receptor (beta chain) was carried out in a study of blood T cell repertoires in COVID-19. Libraries were prepared by immunoSEQ multiplex PCR; TCRdb keeps only in-frame clonotypes and omits some of them. The sample has about 240,000 clones, roughly 80% seen once. CDR1 SGDLS and CDR2 YYNGEE come from the germline V gene. Trimming removed 2 bases at V and 0 bases at J, with 9 bases between. The CDR3 runs to 15 residues. The genes are TRBV9 and TRBJ2-1; tentatively, D is TRBD2 (6 bases). Sequenced: peripheral blood. The origin of this receptor is a woman between 18 and 30 years old with acute or convalescent COVID-19. CDR3 region: CASSVGGPSYNEQFF. The DNA of the CDR3 is TGTGCCAGCAGCGTGGGGGGTCCCTCCTACAATGAGCAGTTCTTC. Variable domain in full (rest from reference TRBV9 and TRBJ2-1): DSGVTQTPKHLITATGQRVTLRCSPRSGDLSVYWYQQSLDQGLQFLIQYYNGEERAKGNILERFSAQQFPDLHSELNLSSLELGDSALYFCASSVGGPSYNEQFFGPGTRLTVL.